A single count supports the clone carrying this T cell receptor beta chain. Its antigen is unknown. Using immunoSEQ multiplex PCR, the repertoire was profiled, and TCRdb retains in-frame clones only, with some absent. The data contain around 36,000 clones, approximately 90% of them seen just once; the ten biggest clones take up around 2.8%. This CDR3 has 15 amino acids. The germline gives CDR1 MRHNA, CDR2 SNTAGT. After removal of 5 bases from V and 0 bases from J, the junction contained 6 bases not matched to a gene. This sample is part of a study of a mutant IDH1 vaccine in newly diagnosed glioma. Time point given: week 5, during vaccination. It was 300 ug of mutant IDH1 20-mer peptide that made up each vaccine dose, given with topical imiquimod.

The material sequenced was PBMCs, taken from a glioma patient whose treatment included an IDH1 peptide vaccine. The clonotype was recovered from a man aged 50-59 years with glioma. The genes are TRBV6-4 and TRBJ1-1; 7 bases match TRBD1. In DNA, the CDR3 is TGTGCCAGCAGTCAAGACAGGGACCTGAACACTGAAGCTTTCTTT. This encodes CASSQDRDLNTEAFF.